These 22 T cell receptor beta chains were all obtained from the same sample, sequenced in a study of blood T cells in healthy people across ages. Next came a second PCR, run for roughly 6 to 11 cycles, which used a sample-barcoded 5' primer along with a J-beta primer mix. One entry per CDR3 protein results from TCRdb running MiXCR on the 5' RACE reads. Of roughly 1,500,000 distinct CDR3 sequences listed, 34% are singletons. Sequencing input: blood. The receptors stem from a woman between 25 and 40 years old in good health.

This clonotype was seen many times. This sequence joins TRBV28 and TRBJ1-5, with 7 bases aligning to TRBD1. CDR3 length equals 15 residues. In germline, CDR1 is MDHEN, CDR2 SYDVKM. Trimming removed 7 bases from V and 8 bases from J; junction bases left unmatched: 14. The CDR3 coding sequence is TGTGCCAGCATAAGGCAGGGGGTATTTTCCGAGCCCCAGCATTTT. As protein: CASIRQGVFSEPQHF.

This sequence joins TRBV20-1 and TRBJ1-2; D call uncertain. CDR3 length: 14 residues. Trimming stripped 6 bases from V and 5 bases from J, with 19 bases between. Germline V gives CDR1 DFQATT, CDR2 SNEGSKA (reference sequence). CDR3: CSATDGRFGYGYTF. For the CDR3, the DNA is TGCAGTGCCACGGACGGCCGTTTTGGGTATGGCTACACCTTC.

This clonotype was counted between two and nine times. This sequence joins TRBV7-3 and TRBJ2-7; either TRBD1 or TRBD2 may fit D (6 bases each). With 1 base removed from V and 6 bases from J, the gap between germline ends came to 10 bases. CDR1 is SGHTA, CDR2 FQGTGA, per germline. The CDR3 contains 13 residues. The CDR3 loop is CASSLKEGGEQYF. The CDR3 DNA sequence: TGTGCCAGCAGCTTAAAAGAGGGGGGCGAGCAGTACTTC.

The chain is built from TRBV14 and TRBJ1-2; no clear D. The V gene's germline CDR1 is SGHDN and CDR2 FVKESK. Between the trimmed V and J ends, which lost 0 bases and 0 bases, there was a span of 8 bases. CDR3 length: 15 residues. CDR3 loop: CASSQDFHTNYGYTF. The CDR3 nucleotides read TGTGCCAGCAGCCAAGATTTCCACACTAACTATGGCTACACCTTC.

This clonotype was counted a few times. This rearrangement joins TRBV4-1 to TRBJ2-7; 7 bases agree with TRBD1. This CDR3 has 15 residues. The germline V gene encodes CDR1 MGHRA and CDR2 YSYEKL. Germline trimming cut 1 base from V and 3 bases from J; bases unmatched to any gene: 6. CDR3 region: CASSQVGTALYEQYF. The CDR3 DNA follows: TGCGCCAGCAGCCAAGTAGGGACAGCCCTCTACGAGCAGTACTTC.

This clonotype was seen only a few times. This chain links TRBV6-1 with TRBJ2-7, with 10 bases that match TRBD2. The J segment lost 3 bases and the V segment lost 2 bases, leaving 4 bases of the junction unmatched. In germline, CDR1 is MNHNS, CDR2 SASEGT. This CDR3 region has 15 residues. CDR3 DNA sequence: TGTGCCAGCAGTGAAAGGTCTAGCGGGGGCTACGAGCAGTACTTC. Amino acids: CASSERSSGGYEQYF.

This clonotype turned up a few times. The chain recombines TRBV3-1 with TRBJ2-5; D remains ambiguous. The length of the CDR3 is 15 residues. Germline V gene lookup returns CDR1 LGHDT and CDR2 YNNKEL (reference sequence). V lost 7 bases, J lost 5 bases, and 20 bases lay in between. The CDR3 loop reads CASNSLFGDQETQYF. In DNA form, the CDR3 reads TGTGCCAGCAACTCCCTGTTTGGGGATCAGGAGACCCAGTACTTC.

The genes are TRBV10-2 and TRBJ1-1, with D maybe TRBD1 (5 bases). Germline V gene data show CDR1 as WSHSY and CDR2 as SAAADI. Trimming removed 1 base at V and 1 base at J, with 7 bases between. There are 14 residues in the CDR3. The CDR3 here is CASSEYGGNTEAFF. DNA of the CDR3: TGCGCCAGCAGTGAGTATGGGGGGAACACTGAAGCTTTCTTT.

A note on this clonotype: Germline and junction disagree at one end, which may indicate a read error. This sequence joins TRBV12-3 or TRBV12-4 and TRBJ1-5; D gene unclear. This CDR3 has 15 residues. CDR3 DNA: TGTACCAGCAGTTTGGGAATCAAACCCCATCAGCCCCAGCATTTT. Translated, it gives CTSSLGIKPHQPQHF.

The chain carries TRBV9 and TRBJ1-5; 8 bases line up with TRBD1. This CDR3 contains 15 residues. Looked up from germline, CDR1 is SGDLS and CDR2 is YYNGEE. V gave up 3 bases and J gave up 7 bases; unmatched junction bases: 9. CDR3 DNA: TGTGCCAGCAGCGGGGGGGGACAGGTGGAACAGCCCCAGCATTTT. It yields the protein CASSGGGQVEQPQHF.

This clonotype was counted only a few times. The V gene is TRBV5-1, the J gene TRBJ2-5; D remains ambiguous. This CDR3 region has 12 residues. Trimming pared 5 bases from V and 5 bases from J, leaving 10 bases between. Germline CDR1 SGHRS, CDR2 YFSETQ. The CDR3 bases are TGCGCCAGCAGGTCAGGAAGGGAGACCCAGTACTTC. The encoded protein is CASRSGRETQYF.

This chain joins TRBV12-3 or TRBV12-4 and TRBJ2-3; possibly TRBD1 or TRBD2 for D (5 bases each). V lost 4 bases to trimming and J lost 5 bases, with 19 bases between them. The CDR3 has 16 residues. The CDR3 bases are TGTGCCAGCAGTTCAGGACTCGCCGGGACCCAAGATACGCAGTATTTT. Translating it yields CASSSGLAGTQDTQYF.

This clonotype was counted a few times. The CDR3 DNA sequence: TGTGCCAGCAGTTTAGCTGGCGGAGGGGTTCCCTACGAGCAGTACTTC. It translates to CASSLAGGGVPYEQYF. The chain has TRBV28 and TRBJ2-7; D may be TRBD2 (6 bases). V lost 2 bases and J lost 2, with 16 bases in between. The length of the CDR3 is 16 residues. Germline CDR1 and CDR2: MDHEN and SYDVKM.

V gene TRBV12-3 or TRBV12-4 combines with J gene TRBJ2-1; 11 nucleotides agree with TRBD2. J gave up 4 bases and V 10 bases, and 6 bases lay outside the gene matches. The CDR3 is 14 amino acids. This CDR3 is CATKLAGEYNEQFF. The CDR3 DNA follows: TGTGCCACCAAACTAGCGGGGGAGTACAATGAGCAGTTCTTC.

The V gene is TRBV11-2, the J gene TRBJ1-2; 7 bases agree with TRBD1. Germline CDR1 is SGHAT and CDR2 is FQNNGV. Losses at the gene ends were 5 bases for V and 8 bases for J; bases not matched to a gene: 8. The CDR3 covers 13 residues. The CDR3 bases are TGTGCCAGCAGCCAGAAGGGGGCTGGCGGCTACACCTTC. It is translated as CASSQKGAGGYTF.

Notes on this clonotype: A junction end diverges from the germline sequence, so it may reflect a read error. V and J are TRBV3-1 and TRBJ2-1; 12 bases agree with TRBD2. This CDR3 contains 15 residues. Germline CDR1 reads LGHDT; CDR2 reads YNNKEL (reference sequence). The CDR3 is CASSQAGLAGNEQFF. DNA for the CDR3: TGCGCCAGCAGCCAAGCCGGACTAGCGGGGAATGAGCAGTTCTTC.

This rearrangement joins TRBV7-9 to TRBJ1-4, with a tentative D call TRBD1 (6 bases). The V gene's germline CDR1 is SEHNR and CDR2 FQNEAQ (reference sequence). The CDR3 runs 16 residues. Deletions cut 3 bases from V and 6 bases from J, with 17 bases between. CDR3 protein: CASSFTPGEWYEKLFF. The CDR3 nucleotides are TGTGCCAGCAGCTTCACCCCAGGGGAGTGGTATGAAAAACTGTTTTTT. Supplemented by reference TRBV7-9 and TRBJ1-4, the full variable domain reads DTGVSQNPRHKITKRGQNVTFRCDPISEHNRLYWYRQTLGQGPEFLTYFQNEAQLEKSRLLSDRFSAERPKGSFSTLEIQRTEQGDSAMYLCASSFTPGEWYEKLFFGSGTQLSVL.

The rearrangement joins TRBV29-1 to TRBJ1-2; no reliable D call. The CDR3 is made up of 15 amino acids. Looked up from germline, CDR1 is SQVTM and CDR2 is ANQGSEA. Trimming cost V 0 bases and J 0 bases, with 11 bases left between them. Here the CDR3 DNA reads TGCAGCGTTGAAGAGTCGGCCGGAGCTAACTATGGCTACACCTTC. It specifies CSVEESAGANYGYTF. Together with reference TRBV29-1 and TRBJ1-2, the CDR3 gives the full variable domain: SAVISQKPSRDICQRGTSLTIQCQVDSQVTMMFWYRQQPGQSLTLIATANQGSEATYESGFVIDKFPISRPNLTFSTLTVSNMSPEDSSIYLCSVEESAGANYGYTFGSGTRLTVV.

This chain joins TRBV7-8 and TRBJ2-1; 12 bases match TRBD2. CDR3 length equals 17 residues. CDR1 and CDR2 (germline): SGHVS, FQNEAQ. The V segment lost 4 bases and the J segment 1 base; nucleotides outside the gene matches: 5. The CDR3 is CASSSGGLAGSYNEQFF. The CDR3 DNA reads TGTGCCAGCAGCTCCGGAGGACTAGCGGGATCCTACAATGAGCAGTTCTTC.

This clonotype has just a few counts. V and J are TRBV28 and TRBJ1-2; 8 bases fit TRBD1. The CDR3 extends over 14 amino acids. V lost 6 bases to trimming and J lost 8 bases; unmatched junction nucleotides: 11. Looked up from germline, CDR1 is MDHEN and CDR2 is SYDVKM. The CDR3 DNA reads TGTGCCAGCAGATCCATTTCAGGGGGCAGAGGCTACACCTTC. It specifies CASRSISGGRGYTF.

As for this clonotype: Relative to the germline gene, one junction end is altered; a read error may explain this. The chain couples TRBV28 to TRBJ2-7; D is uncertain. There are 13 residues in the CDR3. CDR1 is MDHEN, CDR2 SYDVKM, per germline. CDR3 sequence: CASNSFGGYVQYF. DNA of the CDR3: TGTGCCAGCAATTCCTTCGGTGGCTACGTGCAGTACTTC.

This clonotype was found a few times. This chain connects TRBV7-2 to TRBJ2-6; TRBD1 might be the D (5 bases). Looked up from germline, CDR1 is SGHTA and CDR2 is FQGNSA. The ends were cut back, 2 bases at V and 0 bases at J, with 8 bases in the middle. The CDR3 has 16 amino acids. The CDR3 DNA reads TGTGCCAGCAGCTTAAAACAGGTCTCTGGGGCCAACGTCCTGACTTTC. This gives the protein CASSLKQVSGANVLTF.